This T cell receptor (beta chain) was obtained from a study of response to subunit inactivated influenza vaccine. There are a few counts of this clonotype. Its antigen is still unknown. TCRdb independently ran MiXCR on the RT-PCR reads; one entry per CDR3 protein. The sample records 400,000 to 550,000 distinct CDR3 sequences, approximately 24% being singletons. Study conclusions and caveats: Few additional T cells are recruited per seasonal influenza vaccination, authors suggested.

V was pared by 2 bases and J by 5 bases, with 10 bases between. The CDR3 covers 14 residues. CDR1 and CDR2 from the germline V gene are KGHDR and SFDVKD. The sequence was collected from a man aged 45-65 years who received an inactivated influenza vaccine. The chain couples TRBV24-1 to TRBJ2-3; D gene ambiguous. The sample was CD4+ T cells sorted from PBMCs, taken 4 to 6 days after vaccination. The CDR3 DNA follows: TGTGCCACCAGTGATTCCAAGACCGGAGATACGCAGTATTTT. This translates into CATSDSKTGDTQYF.